The 10 T cell receptor beta chains presented below share a single source sample, sequenced in a study of blood T cell repertoires in COVID-19. Using immunoSEQ multiplex PCR, the repertoire was profiled, and TCRdb retains in-frame clones only, with some absent. The sample holds roughly 80,000 clones; about 76% are singletons and the top ten take around 40%. Sample: peripheral blood. Receptors originate from a man older than 75 with acute or convalescent COVID-19.

The J gene is TRBJ2-1, the V gene TRBV9; 9 bases align to TRBD1. Germline V gene lookup returns CDR1 SGDLS and CDR2 YYNGEE. This CDR3 has 15 residues. The V and J ends lost 4 bases and 2 bases, in that order; junction bases with no gene match: 4. The CDR3 bases are TGTGCCAGCAGCTCCACAGGGGGCCCCTACAATGAGCAGTTCTTC. Protein: CASSSTGGPYNEQFF.

J is TRBJ2-1 and V is TRBV28, with 11 bases aligning to TRBD2. With V trimmed by 9 bases and J by 15 bases, 7 bases remained unmatched. Germline CDR1 and CDR2: MDHEN and SYDVKM. This CDR3 has 11 amino acids. The CDR3: CASYSGRAWFF. CDR3 in DNA: TGTGCCAGTTATAGCGGGAGGGCCTGGTTCTTC.

The chain links TRBV3-1 (or the pseudogene TRBV3-2) to TRBJ1-1, with 10 bases matching TRBD1. Trimming removed 3 bases from V and 2 bases from J; junction bases left unmatched: 3. The CDR3 is made up of 15 amino acids. Looked up from germline, CDR1 is LGHDT and CDR2 is YNNKEL (reference sequence). CDR3 sequence reads: CASSHSTGGNTEAFF. The CDR3 DNA is TGTGCCAGCAGCCACTCGACAGGGGGCAACACTGAAGCTTTCTTT.

This chain joins TRBV10-3 and TRBJ1-1, with 8 bases matching TRBD1. The CDR3 covers 14 residues. After removal of 3 bases from V and 3 bases from J, the junction contained 3 bases not matched to a gene. Germline V CDR1 and CDR2: ENHRY, SYGVKD. CDR3 sequence (DNA): TGTGCCATCAGTGAACAGGGGGAGGACACTGAAGCTTTCTTT. Its translation: CAISEQGEDTEAFF.

The chain carries TRBV2 and TRBJ2-1, with 10 nucleotides matching TRBD1. There are 14 residues in the CDR3. V gave up 8 bases and J gave up 4 bases; unmatched junction bases: 5. From germline, CDR1 is SNHLY and CDR2 FYNNEI. The CDR3 nucleotides are TGTGCCAGCGGAGGGACAGGGGTTTACAATGAGCAGTTCTTC. It is translated as CASGGTGVYNEQFF.

The rearrangement joins TRBV30 to TRBJ2-2, with D possibly TRBD1 on 6 matching bases. The ends were cut back, 5 bases at V and 9 bases at J, with 19 bases in the middle. The CDR3 contains 14 residues. CDR1 is GTSNPN, CDR2 SVGIG, per germline (reference sequence). CDR3 protein: CAWGAGVLNRELFF. The CDR3 nucleotides read TGTGCCTGGGGAGCAGGGGTGTTAAACAGGGAGCTGTTTTTT.

The chain combines TRBV7-9 with TRBJ1-4, with TRBD1 identical over 10 bases. V trimming: 5 bases; J trimming: 5 bases; junction bases outside the gene matches: 2. The CDR3 runs to 14 residues. CDR1 and CDR2 (germline): SEHNR, FQNEAQ (reference sequence). CDR3 in DNA: TGTGCCAGCAGCCGACAGGGGGCAAATGAAAAACTGTTTTTT. It is translated as CASSRQGANEKLFF. The whole variable domain, filled in from reference TRBV7-9 and TRBJ1-4, reads DTGVSQNPRHKITKRGQNVTFRCDPISEHNRLYWYRQTLGQGPEFLTYFQNEAQLEKSRLLSDRFSAERPKGSFSTLEIQRTEQGDSAMYLCASSRQGANEKLFFGSGTQLSVL.

This clone was observed a few times. The J gene is TRBJ2-2, the V gene TRBV7-8, with TRBD1 matching over 12 bases. CDR1 is SGHVS and CDR2 is FQNEAQ in the germline V gene. CDR3 length: 15 residues. V shed 5 bases, J shed 6 bases, and the junction held 4 bases outside the gene matches. The CDR3: CASSKGQGAAGELFF. In nucleotides, the CDR3 is TGTGCCAGCAGCAAGGGACAGGGGGCGGCCGGGGAGCTGTTTTTT. The whole variable domain, remainder taken from reference TRBV7-8 and TRBJ2-2, is GAGVSQSPRYKVAKRGQDVALRCDPISGHVSLFWYQQALGQGPEFLTYFQNEAQLDKSGLPSDRFFAERPEGSVSTLKIQRTQQEDSAVYLCASSKGQGAAGELFFGEGSRLTVL.

The table lists this clone with a count of one. This chain connects TRBV5-1 to TRBJ2-5; D uncertain. Germline CDR1 and CDR2: SGHRS and YFSETQ. V was cut by 0 bases and J by 2 bases, with 5 bases left in between. The CDR3 is made up of 13 amino acids. CDR3 sequence: CASSLGTQETQYF. The DNA of the CDR3 is TGCGCCAGCAGCTTGGGCACTCAAGAGACCCAGTACTTC. Full variable domain (outside the CDR3, taken from reference TRBV5-1 and TRBJ2-5): KAGVTQTPRYLIKTRGQQVTLSCSPISGHRSVSWYQQTPGQGLQFLFEYFSETQRNKGNFPGRFSGRQFSNSRSEMNVSTLELGDSALYLCASSLGTQETQYFGPGTRLLVL.

The chain employs TRBV7-3 and TRBJ2-6; D may be TRBD2 (6 bases). Germline CDR1 reads SGHTA; CDR2 reads FQGTGA. Deletions cut 1 base from V and 0 bases from J, with 13 bases between. This CDR3 contains 18 residues. The CDR3 region is CASSLRAGGDSGANVLTF. CDR3 in DNA: TGTGCCAGCAGCTTAAGGGCGGGCGGGGACTCTGGGGCCAACGTCCTGACTTTC.